This entry is about one TCR beta chain. Its antigen is not identified. This entry belongs to a study of shared clonotypes between healthy human individuals. Points from the study as a whole: Shared clonotypes across all four donors exceeded non-shared ones in generation probability.

The V and J ends lost 5 bases and 5 bases respectively, with 13 bases between them. Looked up from germline, CDR1 is SNHLY and CDR2 is FYNNEI. The CDR3 extends over 14 amino acids. Some clones are missing from TCRdb's copy, which holds only in-frame ones; the method was immunoSEQ multiplex PCR. Of about 2.3 million clones in the sample, 85% to 95% are singletons; the top ten hold 0.37%. The clonotype was recovered from a man younger than 35 in good health. Some clones in this sample may be carry-over from other donors' samples. V and J are TRBV2 and TRBJ1-5; a weak D match, TRBD1 (5 bases). Sequencing used naive CD4+ T cells from PBMCs. Subset denoted: CD45RA+ positively selected. The CDR3 sequence is CASSQHGGYQPQHF. In nucleotides, the CDR3 is TGTGCCAGCAGTCAACACGGGGGTTATCAGCCCCAGCATTTT.